The clone carrying this TCR beta chain appeared many times. These data belong to a study of liver allograft versus peripheral blood T cells. Study overall: Intrahepatic T cell receptor repertoires from transplanted livers were compared against repertoires in recipients' peripheral blood.

TCRdb re-called the reads through MiXCR, storing one row per CDR3 protein. The sample has approximately 1,100 distinct CDR3 sequences, roughly a fifth seen once. This CDR3 comprises 13 residues. V was shortened by 0 bases and J by 5 bases, with 7 bases between the two germline ends. Germline CDR1 is SGHAT and CDR2 is FQNNGV. The receptor comes from a human patient who had a liver transplant. Part of the T cell pool may stem from the graft donor. V usage is TRBV11-2 and J usage is TRBJ1-1; D gene ambiguous. CDR3 sequence reads: CASSLEGGTEAFF. CDR3 in DNA: TGTGCCAGCAGCTTAGAGGGAGGGACTGAAGCTTTCTTT.